A selection of T cell receptor beta chains follows, all from one sample in a study of T-cell memory formation after mild COVID-19. MiXCR was run by TCRdb on the 5' RACE reads, yielding one entry per CDR3 protein. The data show about 340,000 distinct CDR3 sequences, approximately 13% seen once. The sample was PBMCs or a T cell subset sorted from them (not recorded which). Source of these receptors: a man between 18 and 29 years old who had mild COVID-19 (a few samples of this study predate the infection). Cell type and time point are not known. CDR3s include the opening cysteine and the closing phenylalanine or tryptophan. The order of the fields is J gene, CDR3 length, D gene, clone size, V gene, CDR3 DNA, CDR3 protein. D genes are given only for firm matches. Clone size, where shown, is once, few, many, or a class for clones that have expanded.

j_call: TRBJ2-7
cdr3_length: 15
d_call: -
clone_size: -
v_call: TRBV12-3/TRBV12-4
cdr3_nt: TGTGCCAGCAGGTCCCTTGGGGGGGCTAGAAGGCCTCCTCTCTTC
cdr3_aa: CASRSLGGARRPPLF

j_call: TRBJ1-6
cdr3_length: 16
d_call: TRBD1
clone_size: -
v_call: TRBV4-2
cdr3_nt: TGTGCCAGCAGCCTGGACAGGCTAGGAGAGAATTCACCCCTCCACTTT
cdr3_aa: CASSLDRLGENSPLHF

j_call: TRBJ1-2
cdr3_length: 14
d_call: -
clone_size: -
v_call: TRBV12-3/TRBV12-4
cdr3_nt: TGTGCCAGCAGTTTAGGGCACAGGGAGAACGGCTACACCTTC
cdr3_aa: CASSLGHRENGYTF

j_call: TRBJ1-2
cdr3_length: 16
d_call: -
clone_size: -
v_call: TRBV6-2/TRBV6-3
cdr3_nt: TGTGCCAGCAGTTACTCGACGACTCTTCAGGACTATGGCTACACCTTC
cdr3_aa: CASSYSTTLQDYGYTF

j_call: TRBJ2-7
cdr3_length: 15
d_call: -
clone_size: -
v_call: TRBV4-3
cdr3_nt: TGCGCCAGCAGCCAAGAAAACCGAAATTCCTACGAGCAGTACTTC
cdr3_aa: CASSQENRNSYEQYF

j_call: TRBJ1-6
cdr3_length: 13
d_call: -
clone_size: -
v_call: TRBV11-2
cdr3_nt: TGTGCCAGCCGGGGTAGGGTTAATTCACCCCTCCACTTT
cdr3_aa: CASRGRVNSPLHF

j_call: TRBJ1-6
cdr3_length: 15
d_call: -
clone_size: few
v_call: TRBV7-9
cdr3_nt: TGTGCCAGCAGCTTAGAGGGGGTTGGTAATTCACCCCTCCACTTT
cdr3_aa: CASSLEGVGNSPLHF

j_call: TRBJ1-2
cdr3_length: 13
d_call: -
clone_size: few
v_call: TRBV3-1
cdr3_nt: TGTGCCAGCAGCCCCCTTCGGGGGGAGGGCTACACCTTC
cdr3_aa: CASSPLRGEGYTF

j_call: TRBJ1-5
cdr3_length: 15
d_call: -
clone_size: -
v_call: TRBV7-9
cdr3_nt: TGTGCCAGCAGCTTTGGACTGGGAGCAAATCAGCCCCAGCATTTT
cdr3_aa: CASSFGLGANQPQHF

j_call: TRBJ1-1
cdr3_length: 12
d_call: -
clone_size: many
v_call: TRBV5-1
cdr3_nt: TGCGCCAGCAGCTTGGTAGCGGGTGAAGCTTTCTTT
cdr3_aa: CASSLVAGEAFF

j_call: TRBJ1-5
cdr3_length: 14
d_call: TRBD1
clone_size: many
v_call: TRBV20-1
cdr3_nt: TGCAGTGCTGCCACAGGGGGCTCAAGTCAGCCCCAGCATTTT
cdr3_aa: CSAATGGSSQPQHF

j_call: TRBJ2-2
cdr3_length: 13
d_call: TRBD2
clone_size: -
v_call: TRBV29-1
cdr3_nt: TGCAGCGTGGGACTAGCGGGGCCCGGGGAGCTGTTTTTT
cdr3_aa: CSVGLAGPGELFF

j_call: TRBJ2-7
cdr3_length: 14
d_call: -
clone_size: few
v_call: TRBV19
cdr3_nt: TGTGCCAGTAGTCCTTTGACAGGCACCTACGAGCAGTACTTC
cdr3_aa: CASSPLTGTYEQYF

j_call: TRBJ2-3
cdr3_length: 17
d_call: TRBD1
clone_size: -
v_call: TRBV6-5
cdr3_nt: TGTGCCAGCAGTTACTCGGACAGGGGGCTACCATCAGATACGCAGTATTTT
cdr3_aa: CASSYSDRGLPSDTQYF

j_call: TRBJ2-2
cdr3_length: 15
d_call: -
clone_size: -
v_call: TRBV6-5
cdr3_nt: TGTGCCAGCACCATCCGACAGTTCAGCACCGGGGAGCTGTTTTTT
cdr3_aa: CASTIRQFSTGELFF

j_call: TRBJ2-2
cdr3_length: 17
d_call: TRBD2
clone_size: many
v_call: TRBV24-1
cdr3_nt: TGTGCCACCAGTGATCGGGGGACTAGCCCAGGCACCGGGGAGCTGTTTTTT
cdr3_aa: CATSDRGTSPGTGELFF

j_call: TRBJ2-5
cdr3_length: 16
d_call: -
clone_size: -
v_call: TRBV7-3
cdr3_nt: TGTGCCAGCAGCTTTGGGCCGGGGGAGAGCCAAGAGACCCAGTACTTC
cdr3_aa: CASSFGPGESQETQYF

j_call: TRBJ2-7
cdr3_length: 15
d_call: TRBD2
clone_size: -
v_call: TRBV3-1
cdr3_nt: TGTGCCAGCAGCCAAGGGGGACTAGTTTTCGGCGAGCAGTACTTC
cdr3_aa: CASSQGGLVFGEQYF

j_call: TRBJ1-2
cdr3_length: 14
d_call: -
clone_size: -
v_call: TRBV7-2
cdr3_nt: TGTGCCAGCAGCGAAGGGGCTGGGAGTTGGGGCTACACCTTC
cdr3_aa: CASSEGAGSWGYTF

j_call: TRBJ2-7
cdr3_length: 11
d_call: -
clone_size: few
v_call: TRBV29-1
cdr3_nt: TGCAGCGTTCTGACAGTCTACGAGCAGTACTTC
cdr3_aa: CSVLTVYEQYF

j_call: TRBJ2-7
cdr3_length: 13
d_call: -
clone_size: -
v_call: TRBV10-1
cdr3_nt: TGCGCCAGCAGTGAGTCTTCGGGCCCCGAGCAGTACTTC
cdr3_aa: CASSESSGPEQYF

j_call: TRBJ2-5
cdr3_length: 16
d_call: -
clone_size: -
v_call: TRBV19
cdr3_nt: TGTGCCAGTAGTATAGATGCCTTCTCGACAGCCGAGACCCAGTACTTC
cdr3_aa: CASSIDAFSTAETQYF

j_call: TRBJ1-2
cdr3_length: 16
d_call: -
clone_size: -
v_call: TRBV5-1
cdr3_nt: TGCGCCAGCAGCTTTGGTACAGCCACTGTAAACTATGGCTACACCTTC
cdr3_aa: CASSFGTATVNYGYTF

j_call: TRBJ2-1
cdr3_length: 15
d_call: -
clone_size: few
v_call: TRBV3-1
cdr3_nt: TGTGCCAGCAGCCAGATGGGGCAGGCATCAAATGAGCAGTTCTTC
cdr3_aa: CASSQMGQASNEQFF

j_call: TRBJ2-2
cdr3_length: 15
d_call: TRBD2
clone_size: -
v_call: TRBV7-3
cdr3_nt: TGTGCCAGCAGCCGATGGGGTAGCGGGGAAGGGGAGCTGTTTTTT
cdr3_aa: CASSRWGSGEGELFF

j_call: TRBJ2-7
cdr3_length: 14
d_call: -
clone_size: few
v_call: TRBV7-9
cdr3_nt: TGTGCCAGCACCCCCAGAGGGCAGGGCTACGAGCAGTACTTC
cdr3_aa: CASTPRGQGYEQYF

j_call: TRBJ1-1
cdr3_length: 11
d_call: -
clone_size: -
v_call: TRBV29-1
cdr3_nt: TGCAGCGTTGGGCCTAGACGTGAAGCTTTCTTT
cdr3_aa: CSVGPRREAFF

j_call: TRBJ2-7
cdr3_length: 16
d_call: TRBD1
clone_size: few
v_call: TRBV6-1
cdr3_nt: TGTGCCAGCAGTGAACCCGACAGGGGAAGCTCCTACGAGCAGTACTTC
cdr3_aa: CASSEPDRGSSYEQYF

j_call: TRBJ2-1
cdr3_length: 17
d_call: -
clone_size: -
v_call: TRBV11-3
cdr3_nt: TGTGCCAGCAGCCCTAAAGGAGGGGACAGCTCCTACAATGAGCAGTTCTTC
cdr3_aa: CASSPKGGDSSYNEQFF

j_call: TRBJ2-3
cdr3_length: 15
d_call: -
clone_size: -
v_call: TRBV7-6
cdr3_nt: TGTGCCAGCAGCTTTGGAAGGGGTAGCACAGATACGCAGTATTTT
cdr3_aa: CASSFGRGSTDTQYF

j_call: TRBJ1-2
cdr3_length: 12
d_call: -
clone_size: many
v_call: TRBV5-1
cdr3_nt: TGCGCCAGCAGCTTGGACGCCTATGGCTACACCTTC
cdr3_aa: CASSLDAYGYTF

j_call: TRBJ1-5
cdr3_length: 17
d_call: TRBD1
clone_size: few
v_call: TRBV4-1
cdr3_nt: TGCGCCAGCAGCCAAGATATAGGGGGACAGGGACGCCAGCCCCAGCATTTT
cdr3_aa: CASSQDIGGQGRQPQHF

j_call: TRBJ2-5
cdr3_length: 14
d_call: -
clone_size: -
v_call: TRBV7-2
cdr3_nt: TGTGCCAGCAGCTTCAGACAGGAGCGAGAGACCCAGTACTTC
cdr3_aa: CASSFRQERETQYF

j_call: TRBJ2-3
cdr3_length: 12
d_call: -
clone_size: many
v_call: TRBV5-1
cdr3_nt: TGCGCCAGCAGCTTGGATAGCGAGAAGCAGTATTTT
cdr3_aa: CASSLDSEKQYF

j_call: TRBJ1-5
cdr3_length: 17
d_call: -
clone_size: -
v_call: TRBV30
cdr3_nt: TGTGCCTGGAGTGTGTGGGGGGATCGGGGCCTAGATCAGCCCCAGCATTTT
cdr3_aa: CAWSVWGDRGLDQPQHF

j_call: TRBJ2-7
cdr3_length: 12
d_call: -
clone_size: -
v_call: TRBV5-5
cdr3_nt: TGTGCCAGCAGCTTCGACAACTACGAGCAGTACTTC
cdr3_aa: CASSFDNYEQYF

j_call: TRBJ1-1
cdr3_length: 14
d_call: -
clone_size: -
v_call: TRBV12-3/TRBV12-4
cdr3_nt: TGTGCCAGCAGTGCCCAGACAGTGAACACTGAAGCTTTCTTT
cdr3_aa: CASSAQTVNTEAFF

j_call: TRBJ1-1
cdr3_length: 13
d_call: -
clone_size: many
v_call: TRBV29-1
cdr3_nt: TGCAGCGTTTGGCGGGAGGGAAACACTGAAGCTTTCTTT
cdr3_aa: CSVWREGNTEAFF

j_call: TRBJ2-7
cdr3_length: 13
d_call: -
clone_size: few
v_call: TRBV7-2
cdr3_nt: TGTGCCACCTCCGCGGGACCGAACTACGAGCAGTACTTC
cdr3_aa: CATSAGPNYEQYF

j_call: TRBJ1-2
cdr3_length: 9
d_call: -
clone_size: -
v_call: TRBV10-3
cdr3_nt: TGTGCCGCGGGGTATGGCTACACCTTC
cdr3_aa: CAAGYGYTF

j_call: TRBJ2-3
cdr3_length: 13
d_call: -
clone_size: few
v_call: TRBV28
cdr3_nt: TGTGCCAGCAGGGTCCCCGGGCCAGATACGCAGTATTTT
cdr3_aa: CASRVPGPDTQYF

j_call: TRBJ2-5
cdr3_length: 14
d_call: -
clone_size: -
v_call: TRBV10-3
cdr3_nt: TGTGCCATCAGTGAGTCGAGAGGCCGAGAGACCCAGTACTTC
cdr3_aa: CAISESRGRETQYF

j_call: TRBJ2-5
cdr3_length: 17
d_call: -
clone_size: -
v_call: TRBV7-2
cdr3_nt: TGTGCCAGCAGCTTATCTGCGAGGAGTCTCCGGCAAGAGACCCAGTACTTC
cdr3_aa: CASSLSARSLRQETQYF

j_call: TRBJ2-5
cdr3_length: 14
d_call: TRBD2
clone_size: few
v_call: TRBV7-2
cdr3_nt: TGTGCCAGCAGCTTCGAGCGGGGCCAAGAGACCCAGTACTTC
cdr3_aa: CASSFERGQETQYF

j_call: TRBJ1-1
cdr3_length: 16
d_call: TRBD1
clone_size: few
v_call: TRBV5-5
cdr3_nt: TGTGCCAGCAGCCAAACAGACAGGGCTTGGAACACTGAAGCTTTCTTT
cdr3_aa: CASSQTDRAWNTEAFF

j_call: TRBJ1-1
cdr3_length: 15
d_call: -
clone_size: few
v_call: TRBV12-3/TRBV12-4
cdr3_nt: TGTGCCAGCAGTGGAGCGACCTTGATGAACACTGAAGCTTTCTTT
cdr3_aa: CASSGATLMNTEAFF

j_call: TRBJ2-1
cdr3_length: 14
d_call: -
clone_size: few
v_call: TRBV7-3
cdr3_nt: TGTGCCAGCAGCTTTACGAGCTCCTACAATGAGCAGTTCTTC
cdr3_aa: CASSFTSSYNEQFF

j_call: TRBJ1-1
cdr3_length: 18
d_call: TRBD1
clone_size: -
v_call: TRBV12-3/TRBV12-4
cdr3_nt: TGTGCCAGCAGTTTTGGGTCCTGGCAGGGGGCCTCGGTCACTGAAGCTTTCTTT
cdr3_aa: CASSFGSWQGASVTEAFF

j_call: TRBJ2-3
cdr3_length: 19
d_call: TRBD2
clone_size: few
v_call: TRBV7-2
cdr3_nt: TGTGCCAGCAGCTTAGGAATCCCGCTAGCGGGGGGGCGGGCAGATACGCAGTATTTT
cdr3_aa: CASSLGIPLAGGRADTQYF

j_call: TRBJ1-2
cdr3_length: 10
d_call: -
clone_size: many
v_call: TRBV19
cdr3_nt: TGTGCCAGTAAGGGAGGTGGCTACACCTTC
cdr3_aa: CASKGGGYTF

j_call: TRBJ2-2
cdr3_length: 15
d_call: -
clone_size: -
v_call: TRBV11-2
cdr3_nt: TGTGCCAGCAGCGCCAGGTTGTTGGGGGCCGGGGAGCTGTTTTTT
cdr3_aa: CASSARLLGAGELFF

j_call: TRBJ2-3
cdr3_length: 15
d_call: -
clone_size: many
v_call: TRBV15
cdr3_nt: TGTGCCACCAGCAGAGTGACAGGCATCACAGATACGCAGTATTTT
cdr3_aa: CATSRVTGITDTQYF

j_call: TRBJ1-5
cdr3_length: 15
d_call: TRBD1
clone_size: many
v_call: TRBV4-3
cdr3_nt: TGCGCCAGCAGCCAGGGACAGGGGGCATTGCAGCCCCAGCATTTT
cdr3_aa: CASSQGQGALQPQHF

j_call: TRBJ1-3
cdr3_length: 13
d_call: -
clone_size: -
v_call: TRBV6-5
cdr3_nt: TGTGCCAGCAGTTTTGGGGGAGGAAACACCATATATTTT
cdr3_aa: CASSFGGGNTIYF

j_call: TRBJ1-5
cdr3_length: 12
d_call: -
clone_size: -
v_call: TRBV4-1
cdr3_nt: TGCGCCAGCAGCCATGGAAATCAGCCCCAGCATTTT
cdr3_aa: CASSHGNQPQHF

j_call: TRBJ1-2
cdr3_length: 15
d_call: -
clone_size: few
v_call: TRBV4-1
cdr3_nt: TGCGCCAGCAGCCATATTCCCCGGGTAAGAAATGGCTACACCTTC
cdr3_aa: CASSHIPRVRNGYTF

j_call: TRBJ1-4
cdr3_length: 16
d_call: TRBD1
clone_size: -
v_call: TRBV10-3
cdr3_nt: TGTGCCGTCGGGACAGGGGGAACCTTAAGCCATGAAAAACTGTTTTTT
cdr3_aa: CAVGTGGTLSHEKLFF